Described below is a single T cell receptor (beta chain) sequence and its context. The data derive from a study of cytomegalovirus exposure and HLA in healthy donors. Overall study: HLA-typed donors contributed 80 million to 85 million unique TCRs, which were held in an early data release.

PCR amplification relied on 60 Vbeta primers (plus 13 Jbeta primers). Clones were read by immunoSEQ multiplex PCR, and TCRdb kept only the in-frame ones, dropping some. The sample consists of about 55,000 clones, about four fifths of them appearing once. This CDR3 region has 16 residues. Trimming removed 2 bases from V and 5 bases from J, with 16 bases in between. In germline, CDR1 is MDHEN, CDR2 SYDVKM. The clonotype was recovered from a female donor in good health and CMV-seronegative. Sequenced material: PBMCs. The chain couples TRBV28 to TRBJ1-5; D is undetermined. The CDR3 DNA reads TGTGCCAGCAGTTTAGTAGTTTACGGGAACTATCAGCCCCAGCATTTT. Protein sequence: CASSLVVYGNYQPQHF. Using reference TRBV28 and TRBJ1-5 for the parts outside the CDR3, the full variable domain is DVKVTQSSRYLVKRTGEKVFLECVQDMDHENMFWYRQDPGLGLRLIYFSYDVKMKEKGDIPEGYSVSREKKERFSLILESASTNQTSMYLCASSLVVYGNYQPQHFGDGTRLSIL.